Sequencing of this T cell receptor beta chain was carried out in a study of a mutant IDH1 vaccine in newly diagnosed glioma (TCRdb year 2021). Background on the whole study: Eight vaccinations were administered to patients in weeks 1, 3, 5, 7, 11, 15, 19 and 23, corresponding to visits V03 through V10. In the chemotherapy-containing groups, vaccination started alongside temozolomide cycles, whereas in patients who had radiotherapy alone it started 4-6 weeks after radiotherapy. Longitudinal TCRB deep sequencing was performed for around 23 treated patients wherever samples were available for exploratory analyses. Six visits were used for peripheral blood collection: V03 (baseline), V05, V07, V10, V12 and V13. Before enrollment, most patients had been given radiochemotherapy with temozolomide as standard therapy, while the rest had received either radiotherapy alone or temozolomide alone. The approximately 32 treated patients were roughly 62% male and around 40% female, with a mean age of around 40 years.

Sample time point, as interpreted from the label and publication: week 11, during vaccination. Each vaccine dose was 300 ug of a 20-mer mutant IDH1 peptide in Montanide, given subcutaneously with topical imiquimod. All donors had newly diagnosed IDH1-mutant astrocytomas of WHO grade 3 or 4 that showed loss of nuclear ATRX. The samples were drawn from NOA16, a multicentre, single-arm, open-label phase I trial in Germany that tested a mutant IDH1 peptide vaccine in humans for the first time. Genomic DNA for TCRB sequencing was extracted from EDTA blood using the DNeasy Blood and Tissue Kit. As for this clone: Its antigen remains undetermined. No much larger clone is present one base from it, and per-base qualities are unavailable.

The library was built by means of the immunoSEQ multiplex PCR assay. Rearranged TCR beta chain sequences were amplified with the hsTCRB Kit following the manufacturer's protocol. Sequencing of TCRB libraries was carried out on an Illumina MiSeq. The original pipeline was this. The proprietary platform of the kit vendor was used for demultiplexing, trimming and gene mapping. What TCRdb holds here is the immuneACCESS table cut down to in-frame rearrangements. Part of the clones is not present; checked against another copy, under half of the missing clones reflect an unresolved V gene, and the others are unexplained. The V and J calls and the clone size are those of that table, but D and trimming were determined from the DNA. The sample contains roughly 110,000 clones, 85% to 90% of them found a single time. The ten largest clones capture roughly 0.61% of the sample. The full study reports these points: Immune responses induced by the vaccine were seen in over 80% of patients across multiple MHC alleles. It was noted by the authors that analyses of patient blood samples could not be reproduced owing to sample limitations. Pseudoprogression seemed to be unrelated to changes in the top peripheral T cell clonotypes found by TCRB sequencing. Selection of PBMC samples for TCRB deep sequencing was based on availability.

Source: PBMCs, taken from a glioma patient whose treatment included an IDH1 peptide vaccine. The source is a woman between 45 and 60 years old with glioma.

The base sequence is TGTGCCAGCAGCTTAAGGCGGGGGACGAGCTCTGGAAACACCATATATTTT. It translates to CASSLRRGTSSGNTIYF. The V and J genes are TRBV13 and TRBJ1-3; TRBD1 is possibly the D segment (5 matching bases). Looking up the germline V gene (reference sequence) yields CDR1 PRHDT and CDR2 FYEKMQ. The CDR3 goes from the cysteine to the phenylalanine over 17 residues. Only the CDR3 part of the read is kept: 51 bases, read in frame from the first base. At the junction V is shortened by 2 bases and J by 0 bases, with 14 bases in between.